This TCR beta chain was profiled in a study of T-cell memory formation after mild COVID-19 (dated by TCRdb to the early 2020s). In the study overall: TCR sequence clusters from the two donors were found to be largely donor specific. T-cell clones expanding and contracting after mild COVID-19 in a couple of donors were tracked by longitudinal TCRalpha and TCRbeta repertoire sequencing. The cohort comprised two young, previously healthy adult volunteers, one female and one male. Study-wide findings and limitations: Some responding clones were detected in pre-infection memory, which suggested that pre-existing cross-reactive memory T cells had joined the SARS-CoV-2 response. SARS-CoV-2 specificity of the second-wave clones peaking on day 37 was not confirmed. The study included only a couple of mild cases, and larger cohorts that include severe cases with pre-infection samples were judged to be necessary. From day 15 to 85, contracting clones showed balanced CD4/CD8 phenotypes, whereas a second wave of clones that expanded from day 15 to 37 leaned towards CD4+. Contracting CD4+ clones were located mainly in the CM and EM memory subsets, whereas CD8+ clones were found to be enriched in EMRA.

The instrument given in TCRdb is Illumina NovaSeq 6000. TCRalpha and TCRbeta cDNA libraries were built by 5'RACE with constant-segment primers, adding sample barcodes and unique molecular identifiers. RNA was extracted from every sample with Trizol reagent. Libraries were amplified in two PCR steps, with a second sample barcode and Illumina TruSeq adapters added in the second step. Sequencing of libraries was performed on an Illumina NovaSeq with 2 x 150 bp paired-end reads. On the authors' methods: Reads were demultiplexed and collapsed into UMI-guided consensus sequences with migec v1.2.7. Using mixcr v2.1.11, UMI consensuses were aligned to TRA and TRB V and J templates and then assembled into clonotypes. Expanded or contracted clonotypes were those called significant by both edgeR and NoisET, with noise models trained on biological replicates. For edgeR calls, a false discovery rate-adjusted p below 0.01 and a log2 fold-change threshold of 1 were applied. As an exploratory analysis of dynamics, max-normalized trajectories of the 1000 most abundant clonotypes were examined by PCA with hierarchical clustering. The CD4 or CD8 phenotype of responding clones was assigned using the separately sequenced CD4+ and CD8+ repertoires. The public sequencing data were trimmed at Q25 with fastp and processed into clonotypes with MiXCR by TCRdb, which kept only in-frame beta chains. A single entry per CDR3 protein holds the most common genes and DNA from its merged rows. In this record, the V and J calls reflect TCRdb's handling and not the investigators' own analysis. For this sample there are 200,000 to 250,000 distinct CDR3 sequences; roughly 10% appear just once. Clones ranked in the top ten supply 3.5% to 4% of the sample.

This clonotype came up many times. No cognate antigen has been identified for it. No much larger clone is present one base from it, and per-base qualities are unavailable. Including the terminal cysteine and phenylalanine, the CDR3 comprises 14 residues. Just CDR3 DNA is preserved here, 42 bases in frame from base 1. Unmatched junction bases come to 5, with V trimmed by 4 bases and J by 4 bases. Reading the germline V gene gives CDR1 MGHRA and CDR2 YSYEKL. Ficoll-Paque density gradient centrifugation was used to isolate PBMCs. The sequencing input was PBMCs or a T cell subset sorted from them (not recorded which). The clonotype originates from a man between 18 and 29 years old who had mild COVID-19 (a few samples of this study predate the infection). The sample titles of this study are shuffled in the database, so cell type and time point are left out; the donor was told from shared clones. The V and J segments used are TRBV4-1 and TRBJ1-1, and 8 junction bases match TRBD1. The bases read TGCGCCAGCAGCCTCAACGACAGGGGCACTGAAGCTTTCTTT. Its protein reads: CASSLNDRGTEAFF.